Each of the 7 T cell receptor beta chains below was sequenced from the same sample in a study of CD8 T cells in Susac syndrome. With random hexamers, 0.5 to 1 ug RNA was reverse transcribed. In TCRdb, the immunoSEQ multiplex PCR reads were re-called with MiXCR into one record per CDR3 protein. The table lists 120,000 or so distinct CDR3 sequences, about 96% of them singletons. The sample was CD4+ T cells from PBMCs. The receptor set was obtained from a human donor in good health.

This clonotype was detected once. The chain joins TRBV5-8 to TRBJ2-4; D is unresolved. CDR1 SGHTS and CDR2 YDEGEE come from the germline V gene. The CDR3 is made up of 15 amino acids. V dropped 0 bases and J dropped 6 bases, with 13 bases sitting between them. The DNA for the CDR3 is TGTGCCAGCAGCTTGGAGAACGGGCTGCGAAACATTCAGTACTTC. It yields the protein CASSLENGLRNIQYF.

CDR3 nucleotides: TGTGCCAGCAGTCCCGACAGGGCGGGAGGCAATCAGCCCCAGCATTTT. Residues: CASSPDRAGGNQPQHF. The rearrangement joins TRBV12-3 or TRBV12-4 to TRBJ1-5; 7 nucleotides agree with TRBD1. The CDR3 loop spans 16 amino acids. Losses at the gene ends were 5 bases for V and 2 bases for J; bases not matched to a gene: 9.

The gene calls are TRBV3-1 and TRBJ2-1; no reliable D call. The CDR3 contains 11 residues. V lost 1 base and J lost 8, with 3 bases in between. The germline V gene encodes CDR1 LGHDT and CDR2 YNNKEL (reference sequence). Here the CDR3 reads CASSQVHEQFF. For the CDR3, the DNA is TGTGCCAGCAGCCAAGTACATGAGCAGTTCTTC.

The chain employs TRBV12-3 or TRBV12-4 and TRBJ2-2, with TRBD2 matching over 8 bases. The CDR3 is 15 residues long. V was clipped by 3 bases and J by 2 bases; unmatched bases: 2. The CDR3 region is CASSLSGSNTGELFF. Here the CDR3 DNA reads TGTGCCAGCAGTTTGAGCGGGAGCAACACCGGGGAGCTGTTTTTT.

The chain couples TRBV7-9 to TRBJ2-5, with TRBD2 matching over 12 bases. J gave up 1 base and V 4 bases, and 4 bases lay outside the gene matches. Germline V CDR1 and CDR2: SEHNR, FQNEAQ (reference sequence). This CDR3 has 16 amino acids. CDR3 nucleotides: TGTGCCAGCAGCTCGACTAGCGGGGGCTTCCAAGAGACCCAGTACTTC. Amino acid sequence: CASSSTSGGFQETQYF.

This clonotype is a singleton in its sample. This chain links TRBV6-5 with TRBJ2-5; possibly TRBD1 or TRBD2 for D (5 bases each). Deletions cut 5 bases from V and 5 bases from J, with 9 bases between. This CDR3 has 12 amino acids. Looked up from germline, CDR1 is MNHEY and CDR2 is SVGAGI. DNA of the CDR3: TGTGCCAGCAGTGAGGGGCGCGAGACCCAGTACTTC. Translated, it gives CASSEGRETQYF.

The chain combines TRBV3-1 with TRBJ1-2, with D unresolved. Per germline, CDR1 LGHDT and CDR2 YNNKEL (reference sequence). The CDR3 has 13 amino acids. V lost 3 bases, J lost 10 bases, and 15 bases lay in between. Here the CDR3 DNA reads TGTGCCAGCAGCCACCAGACACTCATTAACTACACCTTC. This gives the protein CASSHQTLINYTF.